These 21 T cell receptor beta chains came from one sample sequenced in a study of metastatic and nonmetastatic thyroid tumors. With MiXCR, TCRdb called clones anew from the PCR reads. The profile shows 84,000 or so clones, roughly 8.6% of them singletons. Thyroid surgery took place with no prior treatment in any patient. The sequencing input was blood. The source of these receptors is a female donor with papillary thyroid cancer or a benign thyroid nodule (not recorded which). Some clones in this sample may be carry-over from other donors' samples.

This clone was recorded at least ten times. The chain recombines TRBV7-6 with TRBJ2-5, with unresolved D. CDR3 size: 12 residues. Germline V gives CDR1 SGHVS, CDR2 FNYEAQ. V was clipped by 5 bases and J by 2 bases, with 6 bases between them. CDR3 DNA sequence: TGTGCCAGCAGCCAAGCACAAGAGACCCAGTACTTC. This codes for CASSQAQETQYF.

This clone appeared many times. The genes are TRBV15 and TRBJ2-2, with D maybe TRBD2 (6 bases). The germline V gene encodes CDR1 LNHNV and CDR2 YYDKDF (reference sequence). The CDR3 runs 15 residues. V gave up 0 bases and J gave up 6 bases, with 11 bases separating them. The CDR3 protein is CATSRDEASAGELFF. DNA for the CDR3: TGTGCCACCAGCAGAGATGAGGCTAGCGCCGGGGAGCTGTTTTTT. Complete variable domain (other parts from reference TRBV15 and TRBJ2-2): DAMVIQNPRYQVTQFGKPVTLSCSQTLNHNVMYWYQQKSSQAPKLLFHYYDKDFNNEADTPDNFQSRRPNTSFCFLDIRSPGLGDTAMYLCATSRDEASAGELFFGEGSRLTVL.

This clone was observed at least ten times. The CDR3 coding sequence is TGTGCCAGCAGTCCTACTAGCAGGTCAGATACGCAGTATTTT. Translation gives CASSPTSRSDTQYF. The chain is built from TRBV7-9 and TRBJ2-3; D perhaps matches TRBD2 (6 bases). V gave up 6 bases and J gave up 4 bases, with 14 bases separating them. The CDR3 totals 14 residues. The germline V gene has CDR1 SEHNR and CDR2 FQNEAQ (reference sequence).

There are a few counts of this clone. The V call is TRBV19, the J call TRBJ1-4; 8 nucleotides line up with TRBD1. CDR3 size: 13 residues. Germline trimming cut 9 bases from V and 6 bases from J; bases unmatched to any gene: 6. Per germline, CDR1 LNHDA and CDR2 SQIVND (reference sequence). The CDR3 reads CASSDRGDEKLFF. The CDR3 DNA reads TGTGCCAGCTCCGACAGGGGAGATGAAAAACTGTTTTTT. Filled out from reference TRBV19 and TRBJ1-4, the complete variable domain reads DGGITQSPKYLFRKEGQNVTLSCEQNLNHDAMYWYRQDPGQGLRLIYYSQIVNDFQKGDIAEGYSVSREKKESFPLTVTSAQKNPTAFYLCASSDRGDEKLFFGSGTQLSVL.

This clone was observed a few times. The rearrangement links TRBV13 to TRBJ1-1; D is unclear. From germline, CDR1 is PRHDT and CDR2 FYEKMQ (reference sequence). CDR3 length: 14 residues. Trimming left V 1 base short and J 0 bases short, with 6 bases between. CDR3 nucleotide sequence: TGTGCCAGCAGCTTAGAGGACCTGAACACTGAAGCTTTCTTT. Amino acid sequence: CASSLEDLNTEAFF.

The chain joins TRBV6-5 to TRBJ1-1; D ambiguous. Germline-derived CDR1 and CDR2 are MNHEY and SVGAGI. The V end lost 2 bases, the J end lost 5 bases, and 9 bases lay between the germline ends. The length of the CDR3 is 13 residues. Written as DNA, the CDR3 is TGTGCCAGCAGTTACGCGGCGGGAACTGAAGCTTTCTTT. It codes for CASSYAAGTEAFF.

At least ten counts were recorded for this clone. The chain combines TRBV5-1 with TRBJ2-3; D may be TRBD2 (7 bases). Trimming took off 7 bases at V and 2 bases at J, with 20 bases between the two ends. This CDR3 comprises 16 residues. Germline loops: CDR1 SGHRS, CDR2 YFSETQ. CDR3 sequence (DNA): TGCGCCAGCGGCCTGGGCGGGGGCCGGAACACAGATACGCAGTATTTT. Translating it yields CASGLGGGRNTDTQYF.

This clone was counted only a few times. A single base separates this from a much larger clone, so it may be a read error. The rearrangement uses TRBV6-1 and TRBJ2-7; D unclear. Germline CDR1 reads MNHNS; CDR2 reads SASEGT. Deletions cut 3 bases from V and 7 bases from J, with 10 bases between. The CDR3 length is 12 residues. The CDR3 here is CASSDGFWEQYF. The CDR3 DNA follows: TGTGCCAGCAGTGATGGGTTTTGGGAGCAGTACTTC.

This clone was detected ten times or more. Other DNA sequences in this sample translate to the same CDR3. The rearrangement links TRBV7-9 to TRBJ2-5; unclear D gene. From germline, CDR1 is SEHNR and CDR2 FQNEAQ (reference sequence). The CDR3 has 12 residues. Trimming removed 1 base at V and 5 bases at J, with 5 bases between. The CDR3 coding sequence is TGTGCCAGCAGCTTAGGAAGGGAGACCCAGTACTTC. Protein sequence: CASSLGRETQYF.

This clone appeared many times. The chain joins TRBV19 to TRBJ1-1, with 7 bases identical to TRBD1. The germline CDR1 and CDR2 sequences are LNHDA and SQIVND (reference sequence). The CDR3 contains 13 residues. V trimming: 4 bases; J trimming: 3 bases; junction bases outside the gene matches: 2. In DNA, the CDR3 is TGTGCCAGTAGTACCGACAGGGACACTGAAGCTTTCTTT. Its protein is CASSTDRDTEAFF.

A word on this clone: This may arise from a read error, as a much more abundant clone is one base away. This rearrangement joins TRBV27 to TRBJ2-1, with TRBD2 as a possible D gene (5 bases). This CDR3 has 11 residues. Looked up from germline, CDR1 is MNHEY and CDR2 is SMNVEV (reference sequence). The V and J ends lost 5 bases and 6 bases respectively, with 5 bases between them. The CDR3 sequence: CASSGGNEQFF. Written as DNA, the CDR3 is TGTGCCAGCAGTGGAGGCAATGAGCAGTTCTTC.

This clone has ten or more counts. The gene calls are TRBV2 and TRBJ1-2; TRBD1 matches 7 bases. The V and J ends lost 6 bases and 7 bases, in that order; junction bases with no gene match: 2. This CDR3 is built from 11 residues. Germline V gene lookup returns CDR1 SNHLY and CDR2 FYNNEI. The CDR3 here is CASRGQSGYTF. CDR3 nucleotides: TGTGCCAGCAGGGGACAGAGTGGCTACACCTTC.

This clone was detected ten times or more. This chain joins TRBV19 and TRBJ2-2, with 7 bases identical to TRBD1. V trimming: 6 bases; J trimming: 0 bases; junction bases outside the gene matches: 10. This CDR3 has 17 amino acids. Per the germline V gene, CDR1 is LNHDA and CDR2 is SQIVND (reference sequence). CDR3 sequence reads: CASSPIYRGSNTGELFF. For the CDR3, the DNA is TGTGCCAGTAGCCCGATTTACAGGGGATCGAACACCGGGGAGCTGTTTTTT.

This clone was observed at least ten times. The chain carries TRBV30 and TRBJ2-1; TRBD2 matches at 7 bases. Per germline, CDR1 GTSNPN and CDR2 SVGIG (reference sequence). J gave up 0 bases and V 3 bases, and 11 bases lay outside the gene matches. This CDR3 has 17 amino acids. The CDR3, as DNA: TGTGCCTGGAGCCGCCCCCCGCGGGGGATCTCCTACAATGAGCAGTTCTTC. This translates into CAWSRPPRGISYNEQFF. The full variable domain, rest sourced from reference TRBV30 and TRBJ2-1, is SQTIHQWPATLVQPVGSPLSLECTVEGTSNPNLYWYRQAAGRGLQLLFYSVGIGQISSEVPQNLSASRPQDRQFILSSKKLLLSDSGFYLCAWSRPPRGISYNEQFFGPGTRLTVL.

This clone occurred many times. The V call is TRBV20-1, the J call TRBJ2-3, with TRBD1 as a possible D gene (6 bases). Germline CDR1 reads DFQATT; CDR2 reads SNEGSKA (reference sequence). Trimming took 2 bases from V and 5 from J, leaving 14 bases between them. The CDR3 loop spans 14 amino acids. Here the CDR3 DNA reads TGCAGTGCTAGAAGCCAGGGGTTTGGAGATACGCAGTATTTT. Encoded protein: CSARSQGFGDTQYF.

This clone was detected many times. The chain uses TRBV4-2 and TRBJ2-2; D uncertain. Per the germline V gene, CDR1 is LGHNA and CDR2 is YNFKEQ. This CDR3 is 15 amino acids long. The V end lost 4 bases, the J end lost 1 base, and 10 bases lay between the germline ends. As DNA, the CDR3 is TGTGCCAGCAGCCGAGATCAGGTGAACACCGGGGAGCTGTTTTTT. This sequence encodes CASSRDQVNTGELFF.

This clone was seen at least ten times. A much more abundant neighbour one base away suggests this may be a read error. The chain links TRBV12-3 or TRBV12-4 to TRBJ2-3, with D tentatively TRBD2 (6 bases). The CDR3 runs to 13 residues. Deletions cut 4 bases from V and 8 bases from J, with 13 bases between. The CDR3 region is CASSSGQGGTQYF. CDR3 coding DNA: TGTGCCAGCAGTTCCGGGCAGGGAGGTACGCAGTATTTT.

At least ten counts were recorded for this clone. J is TRBJ2-5 and V is TRBV19, with 7 bases aligning to TRBD1. From germline, CDR1 is LNHDA and CDR2 SQIVND (reference sequence). V dropped 6 bases and J dropped 2; count of bases not matched to a gene: 6. There are 14 residues in the CDR3. The CDR3 DNA follows: TGTGCCAGTAGGCGACAGGGAAGTCAAGAGACCCAGTACTTC. Translation: CASRRQGSQETQYF.

In regard to this clone: This sequence may be a read error, since a much larger clone differs from it by one base. The rearrangement joins TRBV6-1 to TRBJ1-5; D may be TRBD1 (5 bases). Germline CDR1 reads MNHNS; CDR2 reads SASEGT. There are 16 residues in the CDR3. The chain's CDR3 is CASTQGVPQPNRPQHF. In DNA, the CDR3 is TGTGCCAGCACCCAAGGGGTTCCACAGCCCAATCGGCCCCAGCATTTT.

This clone has at least ten counts. This sequence joins TRBV3-1 and TRBJ2-2; D not resolved. Trimming shortened V by 0 bases and J by 0 bases, and 11 bases separated the two germline ends. This CDR3 region has 17 residues. Germline CDR1 reads LGHDT; CDR2 reads YNNKEL (reference sequence). As DNA, the CDR3 is TGTGCCAGCAGCCAAGAGTCTAGAGAGGCGAACACCGGGGAGCTGTTTTTT. This gives the protein CASSQESREANTGELFF.

This clone was picked up many times. The V call is TRBV20-1, the J call TRBJ2-4, with 11 bases that match TRBD2. The CDR3 totals 16 residues. V was clipped by 6 bases and J by 6 bases; unmatched bases: 13. Germline V CDR1 and CDR2: DFQATT, SNEGSKA (reference sequence). The CDR3 loop is CSAEEVTSGGLNIQYF. The CDR3 DNA reads as TGCAGTGCCGAAGAGGTCACTAGCGGGGGCCTAAACATTCAGTACTTC.